One and the same sample provided the 18 T cell receptor beta chains below, sequenced in a study of cytomegalovirus exposure and HLA in healthy donors. Produced via immunoSEQ multiplex PCR; TCRdb's table is partial and in-frame only. The table lists some 200,000 clones, about four fifths of them singletons, with approximately 2.9% in the top ten. Sequencing was done on a sample of PBMCs. Receptors originate from a woman aged 18-29 years in good health and CMV-seropositive.

The chain combines TRBV5-1 with TRBJ2-2, with TRBD2 identical over 14 bases. The CDR3 consists of 15 residues. V shed 5 bases, J shed 4 bases, and the junction held 1 base outside the gene matches. Per the germline V gene, CDR1 is SGHRS and CDR2 is YFSETQ. CDR3 in amino acids: CASRTSGGATGELFF. The CDR3 region has the DNA TGCGCCAGCAGGACTAGCGGGGGGGCCACCGGGGAGCTGTTTTTT.

V and J are TRBV9 and TRBJ2-7; 10 bases line up with TRBD2. The CDR3 extends over 15 amino acids. J was trimmed by 5 bases and V by 3 bases; bases with no gene match: 8. CDR1 and CDR2 from the germline V gene are SGDLS and YYNGEE. The CDR3 reads CASSASGGGSDEQYF. DNA of the CDR3: TGTGCCAGCAGCGCCAGCGGGGGGGGATCGGACGAGCAGTACTTC.

This clone was observed a handful of times. Other DNA variants within this sample encode the same CDR3. The chain employs TRBV7-9 and TRBJ1-4; D is possibly TRBD1 (5 bases). The CDR3 length is 14 residues. V lost 2 bases and J 4 bases, leaving 8 bases between the germline ends. In germline, CDR1 is SEHNR, CDR2 FQNEAQ (reference sequence). CDR3 sequence: CASSLRQGNEKLFF. CDR3 DNA: TGTGCCAGCAGCTTACGGCAGGGTAATGAAAAACTGTTTTTT.

The J gene is TRBJ2-5, the V gene TRBV2; weak D call: TRBD2 (6 bases). Looked up from germline, CDR1 is SNHLY and CDR2 is FYNNEI. The CDR3 has 14 amino acids. Trimming removed 6 bases from V and 1 base from J, with 12 bases in between. In nucleotides, the CDR3 is TGTGCCAGCAGGTGGACGGGAGCCCAAGAGACCCAGTACTTC. As protein: CASRWTGAQETQYF.

The chain has TRBV27 and TRBJ2-4; 7 bases are shared with TRBD2. V lost 7 bases, J lost 1 base, and 4 bases stayed unmatched. The CDR3 loop spans 14 amino acids. Germline values: CDR1 MNHEY, CDR2 SMNVEV (reference sequence). The CDR3 here is CASTPGGAKNIQYF. The CDR3 DNA reads TGTGCCAGCACCCCCGGGGGGGCCAAAAACATTCAGTACTTC.

The gene calls are TRBV6-1 and TRBJ1-1; 8 bases are a match to TRBD1. Losses at the gene ends were 4 bases for V and 5 bases for J; bases not matched to a gene: 3. The CDR3 is 13 residues long. Germline CDR1 reads MNHNS; CDR2 reads SASEGT. CDR3 sequence (DNA): TGTGCCAGCAGTGCAACAGGGGGAACTGAAGCTTTCTTT. Its protein is CASSATGGTEAFF.

The chain couples TRBV4-1 to TRBJ2-2, with TRBD1 identical over 7 bases. Germline loops: CDR1 MGHRA, CDR2 YSYEKL. Germline trimming cut 0 bases from V and 5 bases from J; bases unmatched to any gene: 3. CDR3 length: 15 amino acids. The CDR3 sequence is CASSQEGGPTGELFF. The CDR3 bases are TGCGCCAGCAGCCAAGAAGGGGGCCCAACCGGGGAGCTGTTTTTT.

This clone showed up many times. The chain has TRBV13 and TRBJ2-5; D perhaps matches TRBD2 (6 bases). Trimming left V 5 bases short and J 4 bases short, with 11 bases between. CDR1 is PRHDT, CDR2 FYEKMQ, per germline (reference sequence). This CDR3 has 13 residues. CDR3 in DNA: TGTGCCAGCAGCGATACAGCGGGAGAGACCCAGTACTTC. Its protein product is CASSDTAGETQYF.

The chain is built from TRBV5-1 and TRBJ2-3; the match to TRBD2 covers 9 bases. This CDR3 has 15 amino acids. Losses at the gene ends were 4 bases for V and 1 base for J; bases not matched to a gene: 4. Germline CDR1 and CDR2: SGHRS and YFSETQ. In DNA, the CDR3 is TGCGCCAGCAGCCAGACTAGCGGACGCACAGATACGCAGTATTTT. As protein: CASSQTSGRTDTQYF.

J is TRBJ2-3 and V is TRBV5-1; 8 nucleotides line up with TRBD1. Germline V lookup: CDR1 SGHRS, CDR2 YFSETQ. The CDR3 totals 16 residues. V shed 4 bases and J 2 bases; nucleotides not matched to a gene: 9. In DNA, the CDR3 is TGCGCCAGCAGCGGTGACAGGGGCTCCTACACAGATACGCAGTATTTT. Amino acids: CASSGDRGSYTDTQYF.

This clone was seen only a few times. The rearrangement joins TRBV2 to TRBJ1-2; 8 bases fit TRBD1. Looked up from germline, CDR1 is SNHLY and CDR2 is FYNNEI. The J segment lost 0 bases and the V segment lost 4 bases, leaving 10 bases of the junction unmatched. CDR3 size: 17 residues. The CDR3 nucleotides read TGTGCCAGCAGTGTAGGACAGGGCCGCGGGGCTAACTATGGCTACACCTTC. This translates into CASSVGQGRGANYGYTF.

The chain joins TRBV5-1 to TRBJ1-2; D is unclear. V lost 0 bases and J lost 5, with 8 bases in between. The germline gives CDR1 SGHRS, CDR2 YFSETQ. The CDR3 loop spans 13 amino acids. The CDR3: CASSLGREYGYTF. The CDR3 DNA follows: TGCGCCAGCAGCTTGGGACGGGAGTATGGCTACACCTTC.

The gene calls are TRBV5-8 and TRBJ1-2, with D hard to call. The V gene's germline CDR1 is SGHTS and CDR2 YDEGEE. The CDR3 loop spans 12 amino acids. Trimming cost V 4 bases and J 4 bases, with 8 bases left between them. DNA of the CDR3: TGTGCCAGCAGCATAGCTTCCTATGGCTACACCTTC. Amino acid sequence: CASSIASYGYTF.

The chain joins TRBV5-4 to TRBJ2-7; 8 bases line up with TRBD2. This CDR3 is 17 amino acids long. V lost 0 bases, J lost 6 bases, and 14 bases stayed unmatched. Germline V gene data show CDR1 as SGHNT and CDR2 as YYREEE (reference sequence). The CDR3 loop reads CASSLARGSGGAAEQYF. CDR3 nucleotides: TGTGCCAGCAGCTTGGCCCGTGGATCGGGGGGGGCCGCCGAGCAGTACTTC.

This chain uses TRBV27 with TRBJ1-2; no definite D call. Germline V gene data show CDR1 as MNHEY and CDR2 as SMNVEV (reference sequence). The CDR3 consists of 13 residues. Trimming pared 5 bases from V and 5 bases from J, leaving 12 bases between. The CDR3 nucleotides are TGTGCCAGCAGTCACGGGATCCTATATGGCTACACCTTC. Translating gives CASSHGILYGYTF.

This clone was seen a few times. The V call is TRBV7-3, the J call TRBJ1-2; the match to TRBD1 covers 8 bases. The CDR3 extends over 14 amino acids. V was clipped by 5 bases and J by 8 bases; unmatched bases: 10. The V gene's germline CDR1 is SGHTA and CDR2 FQGTGA. The CDR3 region is CASSPSTGVGGYTF. Here the CDR3 DNA reads TGTGCCAGCAGCCCATCGACAGGGGTGGGCGGCTACACCTTC.

J is TRBJ2-7 and V is TRBV6-6; TRBD1 matches at 10 bases. J lost 2 bases, V lost 2 bases, and 0 bases had no gene match. The germline CDR1 and CDR2 sequences are MNHNY and SVGAGI (reference sequence). There are 14 residues in the CDR3. Here the CDR3 DNA reads TGTGCCAGCAGTTACGGGACAGGGGCCTACGAGCAGTACTTC. It encodes CASSYGTGAYEQYF.

The J gene is TRBJ2-3, the V gene TRBV6-5; 7 bases match TRBD1. The CDR3 loop spans 15 amino acids. Losses at the gene ends were 6 bases for V and 3 bases for J; bases not matched to a gene: 9. CDR1 is MNHEY and CDR2 is SVGAGI in the germline V gene. The CDR3 bases are TGTGCCAGCAGCCTATCCGGGACAGTGACAGATACGCAGTATTTT. Translation gives CASSLSGTVTDTQYF.